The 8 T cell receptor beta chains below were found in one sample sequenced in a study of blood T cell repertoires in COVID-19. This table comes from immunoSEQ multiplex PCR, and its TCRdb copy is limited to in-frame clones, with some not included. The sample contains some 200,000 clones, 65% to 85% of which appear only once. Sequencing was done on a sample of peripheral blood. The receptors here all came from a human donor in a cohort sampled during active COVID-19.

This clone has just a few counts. This chain's CDR3 is CASSQVAGAGEQYF. The CDR3 bases are TGTGCCAGCAGCCAAGTGGCGGGAGCCGGTGAGCAGTACTTC. This chain connects TRBV14 to TRBJ2-7, with TRBD2 matching over 7 bases. Germline V gene sequence: CDR1 SGHDN, CDR2 FVKESK. The length of the CDR3 is 14 residues. V shed 1 base, J shed 7 bases, and the junction held 7 bases outside the gene matches. Variable domain in full (rest from reference TRBV14 and TRBJ2-7): EAGVTQFPSHSVIEKGQTVTLRCDPISGHDNLYWYRRVMGKEIKFLLHFVKESKQDESGMPNNRFLAERTGGTYSTLKVQPAELEDSGVYFCASSQVAGAGEQYFGPGTRLTVT.

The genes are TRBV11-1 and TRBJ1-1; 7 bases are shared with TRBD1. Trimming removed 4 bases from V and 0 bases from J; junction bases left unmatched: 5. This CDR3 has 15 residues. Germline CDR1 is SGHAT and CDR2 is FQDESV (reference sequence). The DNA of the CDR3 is TGTGCCAGCAGCTCGGGACAGTTCATGAACACTGAAGCTTTCTTT. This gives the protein CASSSGQFMNTEAFF. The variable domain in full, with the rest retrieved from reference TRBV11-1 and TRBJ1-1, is EAEVAQSPRYKITEKSQAVAFWCDPISGHATLYWYRQILGQGPELLVQFQDESVVDDSQLPKDRFSAERLKGVDSTLKIQPAELGDSAMYLCASSSGQFMNTEAFFGQGTRLTVV.

In DNA, the CDR3 is TGTGCCAGCTCATCAGGACTAGCGGGAGTAGCAGATACGCAGTATTTT. It is translated as CASSSGLAGVADTQYF. The chain recombines TRBV18 with TRBJ2-3; 13 bases align to TRBD2. The CDR3 runs to 16 residues. Germline loops: CDR1 KGHSH, CDR2 LQKENI. J lost 4 bases, V lost 5 bases, and 6 bases had no gene match.

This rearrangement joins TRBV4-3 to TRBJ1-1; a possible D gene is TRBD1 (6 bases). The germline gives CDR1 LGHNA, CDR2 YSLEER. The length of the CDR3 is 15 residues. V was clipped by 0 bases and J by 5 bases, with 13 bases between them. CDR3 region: CASSQDSGGATEAFF. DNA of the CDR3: TGCGCCAGCAGCCAAGATTCTGGGGGCGCAACTGAAGCTTTCTTT.

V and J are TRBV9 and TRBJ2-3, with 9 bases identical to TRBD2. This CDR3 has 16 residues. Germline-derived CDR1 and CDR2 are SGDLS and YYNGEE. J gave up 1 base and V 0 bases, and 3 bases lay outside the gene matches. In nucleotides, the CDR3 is TGTGCCAGCAGCGTAGGAGTAGCGGGAGGCACAGATACGCAGTATTTT. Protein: CASSVGVAGGTDTQYF.

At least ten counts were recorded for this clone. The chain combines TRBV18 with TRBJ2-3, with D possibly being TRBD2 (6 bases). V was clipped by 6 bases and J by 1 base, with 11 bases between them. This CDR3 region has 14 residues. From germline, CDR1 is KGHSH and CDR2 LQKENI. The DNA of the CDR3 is TGTGCCAGCTCCCGAGGGACTGGCACAGATACGCAGTATTTT. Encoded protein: CASSRGTGTDTQYF.

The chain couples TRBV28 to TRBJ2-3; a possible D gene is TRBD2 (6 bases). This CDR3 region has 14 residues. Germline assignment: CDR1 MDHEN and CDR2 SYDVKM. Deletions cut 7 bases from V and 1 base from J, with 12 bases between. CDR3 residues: CASKLGGGTDTQYF. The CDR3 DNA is TGTGCCAGCAAGCTAGGCGGGGGCACAGATACGCAGTATTTT.

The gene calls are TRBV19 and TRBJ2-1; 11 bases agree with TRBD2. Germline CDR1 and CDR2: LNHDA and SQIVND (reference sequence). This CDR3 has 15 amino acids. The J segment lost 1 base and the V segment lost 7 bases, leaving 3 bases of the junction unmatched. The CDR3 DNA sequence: TGTGCCAGTAACTTAGCGGGAGGGTCCTACAATGAGCAGTTCTTC. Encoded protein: CASNLAGGSYNEQFF.